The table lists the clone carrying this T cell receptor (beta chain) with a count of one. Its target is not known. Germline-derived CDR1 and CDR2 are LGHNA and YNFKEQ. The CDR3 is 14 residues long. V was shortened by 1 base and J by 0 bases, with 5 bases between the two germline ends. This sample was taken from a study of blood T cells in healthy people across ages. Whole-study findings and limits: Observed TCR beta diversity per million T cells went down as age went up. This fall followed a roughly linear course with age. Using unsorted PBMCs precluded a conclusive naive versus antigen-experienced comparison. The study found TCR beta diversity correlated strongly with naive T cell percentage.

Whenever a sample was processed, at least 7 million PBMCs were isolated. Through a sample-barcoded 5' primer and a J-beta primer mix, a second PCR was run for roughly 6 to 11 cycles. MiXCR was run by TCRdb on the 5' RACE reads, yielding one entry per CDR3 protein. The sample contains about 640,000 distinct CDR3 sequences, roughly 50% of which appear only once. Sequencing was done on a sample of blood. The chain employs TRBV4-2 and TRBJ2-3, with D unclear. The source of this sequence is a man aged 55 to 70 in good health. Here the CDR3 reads CASSQVTSTDTQYF. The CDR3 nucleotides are TGTGCCAGCAGCCAAGTCACTAGCACAGATACGCAGTATTTT.